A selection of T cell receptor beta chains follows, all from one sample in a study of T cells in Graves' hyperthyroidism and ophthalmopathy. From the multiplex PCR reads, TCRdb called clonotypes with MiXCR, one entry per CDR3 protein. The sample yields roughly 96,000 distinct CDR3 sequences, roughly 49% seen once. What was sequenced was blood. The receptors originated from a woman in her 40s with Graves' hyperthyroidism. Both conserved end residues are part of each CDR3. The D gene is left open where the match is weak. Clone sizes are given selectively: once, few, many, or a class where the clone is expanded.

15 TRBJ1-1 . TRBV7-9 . TGTGCCAGCACCCCGACAGGCTGCATGAACACTGAAGCTTTCTTT CASTPTGCMNTEAFF
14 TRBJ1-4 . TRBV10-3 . TGTGCCATTCAAACAGGAGGGATAGCTGAAAAACTGTTTTTT CAIQTGGIAEKLFF
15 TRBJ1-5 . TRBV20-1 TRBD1 TGTAGTGCGCGAAAAACAGGGGGTGGCAATCAGCCCCAGCATTTT CSARKTGGGNQPQHF
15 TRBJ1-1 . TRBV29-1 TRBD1 TGCAGCGTACAGGGGGCCTACAGGAGGTACACTGAAGCTTTCTTT CSVQGAYRRYTEAFF
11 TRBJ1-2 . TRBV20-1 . TGCAGTGCTAGAGATAACGAGGGCTACACCTTC CSARDNEGYTF
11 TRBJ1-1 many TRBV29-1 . TGCAGCGTTGGTGAGAACACTGGGGCTTTCTTT CSVGENTGAFF
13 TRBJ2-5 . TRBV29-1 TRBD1 TGCAGCGTAGGACAGGGGTTCGGGGAGACCCAGTACTTC CSVGQGFGETQYF
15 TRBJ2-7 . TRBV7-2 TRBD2 TGTGCCAGCAGTCCCCTAGCGGATAGCTCCTACGAGCAGTACTTC CASSPLADSSYEQYF
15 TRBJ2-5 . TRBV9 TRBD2 TGTGCCAGCAGCGTCAGGGGACTAGCGGCAAGGACCCAGTACTTC CASSVRGLAARTQYF
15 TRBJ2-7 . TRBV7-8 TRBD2 TGCGCCAGCAGCCAAGAACTAGCGGGAGCCAGGAAGCAGTACTTC CASSQELAGARKQYF
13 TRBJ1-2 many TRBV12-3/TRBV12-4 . TGTGCCAGCAGTTCCAGTACTAACTATGGCTACACCTTC CASSSSTNYGYTF
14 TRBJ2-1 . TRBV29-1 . TGCAGCGTTCTGCCGAGGCGGTCCTACAATGAGCAGTTCTTC CSVLPRRSYNEQFF
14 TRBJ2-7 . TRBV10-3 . TGTGCCAGCAGTGAGACTAGGATATCCTACGAGCAGTACTTC CASSETRISYEQYF
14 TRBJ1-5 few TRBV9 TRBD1 TGTGCCAGCACGGGACAGGGGGAAGTTCAGCCCCAGCATTTT CASTGQGEVQPQHF
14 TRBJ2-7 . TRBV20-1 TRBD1 TGCAGTGCTAGTGGCGTTGGGACAGGGGGCGAGCAGTACTTC CSASGVGTGGEQYF
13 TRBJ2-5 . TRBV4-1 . TGCGCCAGCAGCCAAGGACAGCAAGAGACCCAGTACTTC CASSQGQQETQYF
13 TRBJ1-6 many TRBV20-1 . TGCAGTGCTACTCCCGGGTACAATTCACCCCTCCACTTT CSATPGYNSPLHF
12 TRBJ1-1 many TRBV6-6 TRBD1 TGTGCCAGCAGCTCGGGGACAGGGGCAACTTTCTTT CASSSGTGATFF
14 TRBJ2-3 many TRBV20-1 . TGCAGTGCTAGAGATCCGAGTGACACAGATACGCAGTATTTT CSARDPSDTDTQYF
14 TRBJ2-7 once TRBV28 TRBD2 TGTGCCAGCAGCCCTCCGGGGGGGGGCTACGAGCAGTACTTC CASSPPGGGYEQYF
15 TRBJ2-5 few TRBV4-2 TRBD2 TGTGCCAGCAGCCAAGCTAGCGGGAGGGTGGAGACCCAGTACTTC CASSQASGRVETQYF
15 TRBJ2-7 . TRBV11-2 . TGTGCCAGCAGCTTAGGGGGCGGGAAAGACTACGAGCAGTACTTC CASSLGGGKDYEQYF
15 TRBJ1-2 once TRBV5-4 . TGTGCCAGCAGCTTGCAGACAGGACCCCTACTCAACCCCACCTTC CASSLQTGPLLNPTF
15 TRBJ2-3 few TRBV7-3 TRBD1 TGTGCCAGCAGTAACGGACAGGGGGGCACAGATACGCAGTATTTT CASSNGQGGTDTQYF
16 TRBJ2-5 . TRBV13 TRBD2 TGTGCCAGCAGCTTAGATCCGACTAGCGGCCAAGAGACCCAGTACTTC CASSLDPTSGQETQYF
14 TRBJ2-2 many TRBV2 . TGTGCCAGCATCGCTAGGGACTTCACCGGGGAGCTGTTTTTT CASIARDFTGELFF
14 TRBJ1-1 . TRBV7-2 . TGTGCCAGCAGCCCCCGGTTCGCAGACCCTGAAGCTTTCTTT CASSPRFADPEAFF
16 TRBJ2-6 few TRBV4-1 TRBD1 TGCGCCAGCAGCCCGGGACAGCGCTCTGGGGCCAACGTCCTGACTTTC CASSPGQRSGANVLTF
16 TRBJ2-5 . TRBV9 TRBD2 TGTGCCAGCAGCGTAAGTGGTGCGGGAGGGCCCGAGACCCAGTACTTC CASSVSGAGGPETQYF
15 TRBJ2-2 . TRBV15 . TGTGCCACCAGAGCCGGACGGAGGAACACCGGGGAGCTGTTTTTT CATRAGRRNTGELFF
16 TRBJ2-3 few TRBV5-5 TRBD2 TGTGCCAGCAGCTCCGGACTAGCGGGACCCACAGATACGCAGTATTTT CASSSGLAGPTDTQYF
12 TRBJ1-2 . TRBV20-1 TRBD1 TGCAGTGCTAGCGGCAGGGGGCCGGGCTACACCTTC CSASGRGPGYTF
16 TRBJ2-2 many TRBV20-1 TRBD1 TGCAGTGCTAGAGACCCACGGACAGGGGAGGTCGGGGAGCTGTTTTTT CSARDPRTGEVGELFF
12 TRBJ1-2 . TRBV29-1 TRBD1 TGCAGCGCCGGACAGGGGGGAGGCGGCTACACCTTC CSAGQGGGGYTF
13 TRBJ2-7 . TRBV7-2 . TGTGCCAGCAGCTATGGACACGGGCGGGAGCAGTACTTC CASSYGHGREQYF
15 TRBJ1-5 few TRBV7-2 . TGTGCCAGCAGCTTTCTACGTGGTAGCAATCAGCCCCAGCATTTT CASSFLRGSNQPQHF
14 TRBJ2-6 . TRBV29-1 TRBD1 TGCAGCGTGGGGGTGGGACAGGGGGCCAACGTCCTGACTTTC CSVGVGQGANVLTF
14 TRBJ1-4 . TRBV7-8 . TGTGCCAGCAGTGAAGGGGCAGCGGACGAAAAACTGTTTTTT CASSEGAADEKLFF
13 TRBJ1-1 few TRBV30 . TGTGCCTGGAGTCGGGACGGTAACACTGAAGCTTTCTTT CAWSRDGNTEAFF
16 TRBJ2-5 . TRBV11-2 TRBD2 TGTGCCAGCAGCTTAGGAGCGGGAGTTAGACAAGAGACCCAGTACTTC CASSLGAGVRQETQYF
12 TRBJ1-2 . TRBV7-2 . TGTGCCAGCAGCTTCGGGTTCTCTGGAAACACCTTC CASSFGFSGNTF
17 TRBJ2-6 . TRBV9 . TGTGCCAGCAGTGTAGGGAACACCCTCTCTGGGGCCAACGTCCTGACTTTC CASSVGNTLSGANVLTF
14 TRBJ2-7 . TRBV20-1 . TGCAGTAGTACAGGGGGGGGGAGGCCTTACGAGCAGTACTTC CSSTGGGRPYEQYF
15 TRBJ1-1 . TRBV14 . TGTGCCAGCAGCCGGGGGGGCAGCTTGAACACTGAAGCTTTCTTT CASSRGGSLNTEAFF